The clone carrying this T cell receptor beta chain is medium-sized. Its antigen remains unidentified. The data belong to a study of T and B cells in COVID-19 patients. Study-wide context: Recovered patients mostly had mild to moderate COVID-19 managed as outpatients. Critical illness requiring mechanical ventilation or extracorporeal membrane oxygenation affected about 55% of the roughly 20 active-infection patients.

Multiplex PCR with BIOMED2 TRB-A/B primer pools amplified TRB rearrangements. In TCRdb, the multiplex PCR reads were re-called with MiXCR into one record per CDR3 protein. This sample has around 23,000 distinct CDR3 sequences, with approximately 28% found just once. Blood genomic DNA input for TRB amplification was roughly 250-500 ng. Study findings and constraints: In COVID-19 patients, T cell receptor beta variable and joining gene use was reportedly strongly skewed. Active COVID-19 showed highly clonal TRB repertoires; recovery showed diversity and richness above healthy donors.

The CDR3 is 14 amino acids. Germline V CDR1 and CDR2: SQVTM, ANQGSEA. Losses at the gene ends were 6 bases for V and 5 bases for J; bases not matched to a gene: 8. V gene TRBV29-1 combines with J gene TRBJ2-1; 9 bases agree with TRBD2. Sequenced sample: blood. The clonotype was recovered from a human donor who had recovered from COVID-19. CDR3 in amino acids: CSVLGQRGDNEQFF. The CDR3 coding sequence is TGCAGCGTGTTGGGCCAGCGGGGGGACAATGAGCAGTTCTTC.